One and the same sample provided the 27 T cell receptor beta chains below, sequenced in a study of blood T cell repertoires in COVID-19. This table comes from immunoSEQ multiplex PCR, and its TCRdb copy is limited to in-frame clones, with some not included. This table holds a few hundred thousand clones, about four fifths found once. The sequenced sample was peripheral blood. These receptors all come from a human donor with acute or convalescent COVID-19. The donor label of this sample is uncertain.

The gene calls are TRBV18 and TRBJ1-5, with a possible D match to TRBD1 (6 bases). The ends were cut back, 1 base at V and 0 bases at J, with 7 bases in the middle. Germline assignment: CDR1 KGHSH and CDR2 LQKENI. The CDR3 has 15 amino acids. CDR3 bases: TGTGCCAGCTCACCACAACAGGGTAGCAATCAGCCCCAGCATTTT. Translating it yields CASSPQQGSNQPQHF.

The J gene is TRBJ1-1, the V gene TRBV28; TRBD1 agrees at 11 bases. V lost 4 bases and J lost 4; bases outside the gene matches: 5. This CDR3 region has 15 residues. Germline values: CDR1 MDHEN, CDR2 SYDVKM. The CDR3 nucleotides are TGTGCCAGCAGTTCCCCCGGGACAGGGGGCACTGAAGCTTTCTTT. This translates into CASSSPGTGGTEAFF.

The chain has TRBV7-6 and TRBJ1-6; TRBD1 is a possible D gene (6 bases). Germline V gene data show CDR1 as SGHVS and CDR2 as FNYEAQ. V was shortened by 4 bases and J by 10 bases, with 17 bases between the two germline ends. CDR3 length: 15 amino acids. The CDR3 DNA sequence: TGTGCCAGCAGCTCACGTACAGGGTTGGGATCACCCCTCCACTTT. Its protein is CASSSRTGLGSPLHF.

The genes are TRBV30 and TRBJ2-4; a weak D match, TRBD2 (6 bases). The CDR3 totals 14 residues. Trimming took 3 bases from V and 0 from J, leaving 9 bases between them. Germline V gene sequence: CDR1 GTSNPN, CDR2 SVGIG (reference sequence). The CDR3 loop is CAWSPRGAKNIQYF. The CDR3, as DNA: TGTGCCTGGAGCCCGCGGGGAGCCAAAAACATTCAGTACTTC. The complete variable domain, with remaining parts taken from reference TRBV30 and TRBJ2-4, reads SQTIHQWPATLVQPVGSPLSLECTVEGTSNPNLYWYRQAAGRGLQLLFYSVGIGQISSEVPQNLSASRPQDRQFILSSKKLLLSDSGFYLCAWSPRGAKNIQYFGAGTRLSVL.

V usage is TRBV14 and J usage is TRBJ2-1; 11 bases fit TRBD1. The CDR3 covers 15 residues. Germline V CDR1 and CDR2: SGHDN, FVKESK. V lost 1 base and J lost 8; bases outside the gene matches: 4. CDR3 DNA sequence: TGTGCCAGCAGCCAAGTGCGGACAGGGGGCTATGAGCAGTTCTTC. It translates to CASSQVRTGGYEQFF.

As DNA, the CDR3 is TGTGCCAGCAGTCTGACTAGCGGGGGGATTCGGGAAGAGACCCAGTACTTC. Protein sequence: CASSLTSGGIREETQYF. The chain joins TRBV2 to TRBJ2-5; 13 bases fit TRBD2. V was pared by 5 bases and J by 3 bases, with 9 bases of the junction left unmatched. The CDR3 has 17 amino acids. Germline CDR1 is SNHLY and CDR2 is FYNNEI.

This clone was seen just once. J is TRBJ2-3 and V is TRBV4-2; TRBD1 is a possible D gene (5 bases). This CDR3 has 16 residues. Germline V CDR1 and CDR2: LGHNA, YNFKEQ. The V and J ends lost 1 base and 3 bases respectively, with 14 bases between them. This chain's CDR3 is CASSQVGHQHTDTQYF. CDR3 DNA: TGTGCCAGCAGCCAAGTTGGACACCAACATACAGATACGCAGTATTTT.

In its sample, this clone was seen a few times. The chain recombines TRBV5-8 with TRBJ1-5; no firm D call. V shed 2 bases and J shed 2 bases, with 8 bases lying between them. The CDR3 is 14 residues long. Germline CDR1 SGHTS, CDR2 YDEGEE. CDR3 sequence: CASSFGMGNQPQHF. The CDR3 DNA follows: TGTGCCAGCAGCTTCGGGATGGGCAATCAGCCCCAGCATTTT.

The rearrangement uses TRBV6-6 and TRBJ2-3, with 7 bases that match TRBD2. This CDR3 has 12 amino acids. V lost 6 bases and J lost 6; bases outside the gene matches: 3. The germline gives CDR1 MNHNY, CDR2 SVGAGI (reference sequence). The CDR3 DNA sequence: TGTGCCAGCAGCTTGGGGGGGGATACGCAGTATTTT. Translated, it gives CASSLGGDTQYF.

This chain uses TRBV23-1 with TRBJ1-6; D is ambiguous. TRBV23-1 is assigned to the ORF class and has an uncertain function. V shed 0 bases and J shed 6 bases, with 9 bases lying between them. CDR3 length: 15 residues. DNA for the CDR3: TGCGCCAGCAGTCAATCTAAACTCGTTAATTCACCCCTCCACTTT. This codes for CASSQSKLVNSPLHF.

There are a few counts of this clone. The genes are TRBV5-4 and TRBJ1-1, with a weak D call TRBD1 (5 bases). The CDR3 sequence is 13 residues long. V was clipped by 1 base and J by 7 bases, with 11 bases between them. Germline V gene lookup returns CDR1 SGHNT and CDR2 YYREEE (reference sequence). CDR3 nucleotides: TGTGCCAGCAGCTTGACGAACAGGTATGAAGCTTTCTTT. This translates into CASSLTNRYEAFF.

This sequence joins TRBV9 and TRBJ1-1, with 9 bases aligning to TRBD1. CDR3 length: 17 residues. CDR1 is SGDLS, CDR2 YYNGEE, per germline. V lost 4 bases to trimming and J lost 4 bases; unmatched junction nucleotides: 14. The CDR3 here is CASSPQILRQGGTEAFF. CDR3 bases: TGTGCCAGCAGCCCCCAGATCCTTCGACAGGGGGGCACTGAAGCTTTCTTT.

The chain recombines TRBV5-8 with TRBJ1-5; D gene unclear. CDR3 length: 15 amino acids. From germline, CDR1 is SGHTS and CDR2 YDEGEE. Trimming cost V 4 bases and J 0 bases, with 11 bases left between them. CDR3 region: CASSPYSNSNQPQHF. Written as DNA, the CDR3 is TGTGCCAGCAGCCCGTACAGCAATAGCAATCAGCCCCAGCATTTT.

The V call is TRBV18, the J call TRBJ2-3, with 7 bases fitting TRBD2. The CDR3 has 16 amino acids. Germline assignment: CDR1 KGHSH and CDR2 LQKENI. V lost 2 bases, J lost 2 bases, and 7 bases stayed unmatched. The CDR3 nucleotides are TGTGCCAGCTCACCATCGCTAGCGGCCCTCACAGATACGCAGTATTTT. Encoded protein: CASSPSLAALTDTQYF. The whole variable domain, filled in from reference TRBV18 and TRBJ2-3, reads NAGVMQNPRHLVRRRGQEARLRCSPMKGHSHVYWYRQLPEEGLKFMVYLQKENIIDESGMPKERFSAEFPKEGPSILRIQQVVRGDSAAYFCASSPSLAALTDTQYFGPGTRLTVL.

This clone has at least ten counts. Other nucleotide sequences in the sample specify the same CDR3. CDR3 nucleotide sequence: TGTGCCAGCAGGAACGAGGACAGTATCAATCAGCCCCAGCATTTT. Protein sequence: CASRNEDSINQPQHF. J is TRBJ1-5 and V is TRBV28; D might be TRBD1 (6 bases). CDR1 and CDR2 (germline): MDHEN, SYDVKM. The CDR3 has 15 amino acids. Between the trimmed V and J ends, which lost 6 bases and 3 bases, there was a span of 15 bases.

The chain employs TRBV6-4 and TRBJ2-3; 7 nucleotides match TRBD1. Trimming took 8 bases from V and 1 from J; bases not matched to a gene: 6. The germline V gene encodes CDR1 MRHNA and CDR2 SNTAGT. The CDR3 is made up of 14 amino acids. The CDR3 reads CASALDRGTDTQYF. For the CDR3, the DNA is TGTGCCAGCGCTCTAGACAGGGGCACAGATACGCAGTATTTT.

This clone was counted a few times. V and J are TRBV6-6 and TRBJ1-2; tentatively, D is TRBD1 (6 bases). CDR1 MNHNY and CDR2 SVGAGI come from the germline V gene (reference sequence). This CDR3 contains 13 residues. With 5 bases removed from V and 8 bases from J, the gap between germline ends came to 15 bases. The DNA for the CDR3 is TGTGCCAGCAGTCCCGGACAGTTAAGGGGCTACACCTTC. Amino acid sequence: CASSPGQLRGYTF.

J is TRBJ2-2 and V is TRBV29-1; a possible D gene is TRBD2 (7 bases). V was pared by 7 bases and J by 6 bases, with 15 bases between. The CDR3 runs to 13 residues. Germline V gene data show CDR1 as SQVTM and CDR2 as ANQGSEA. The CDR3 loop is CSAKGGDAGELFF. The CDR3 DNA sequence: TGCAGCGCCAAGGGGGGGGACGCCGGGGAGCTGTTTTTT.

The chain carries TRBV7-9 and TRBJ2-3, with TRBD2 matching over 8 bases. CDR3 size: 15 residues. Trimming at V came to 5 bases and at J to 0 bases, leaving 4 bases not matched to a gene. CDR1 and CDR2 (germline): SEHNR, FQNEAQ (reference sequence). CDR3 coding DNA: TGTGCCAGCAGCCCCCGACTAGCGAGCACAGATACGCAGTATTTT. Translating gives CASSPRLASTDTQYF.

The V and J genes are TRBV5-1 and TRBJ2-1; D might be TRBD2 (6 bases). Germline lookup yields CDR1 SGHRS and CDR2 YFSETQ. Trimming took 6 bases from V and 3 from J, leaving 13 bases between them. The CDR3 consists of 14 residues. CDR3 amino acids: CASKVSSDYNEQFF. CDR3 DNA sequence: TGCGCCAGCAAGGTCTCTAGCGACTACAATGAGCAGTTCTTC.

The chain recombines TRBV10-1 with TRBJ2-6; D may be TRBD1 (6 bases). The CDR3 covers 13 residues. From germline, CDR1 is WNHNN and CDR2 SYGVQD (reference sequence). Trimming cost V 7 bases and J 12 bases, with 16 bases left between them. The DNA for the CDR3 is TGCGCCAGCAATCAAGGCACAGGGACCGTCCTGACTTTC. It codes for CASNQGTGTVLTF.

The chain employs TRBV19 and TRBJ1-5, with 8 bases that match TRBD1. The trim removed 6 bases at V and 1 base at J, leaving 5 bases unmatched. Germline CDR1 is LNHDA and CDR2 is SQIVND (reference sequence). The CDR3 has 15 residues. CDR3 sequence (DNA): TGTGCCAGTAGGGCAGGGGGCAGAAGCAATCAGCCCCAGCATTTT. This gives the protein CASRAGGRSNQPQHF.

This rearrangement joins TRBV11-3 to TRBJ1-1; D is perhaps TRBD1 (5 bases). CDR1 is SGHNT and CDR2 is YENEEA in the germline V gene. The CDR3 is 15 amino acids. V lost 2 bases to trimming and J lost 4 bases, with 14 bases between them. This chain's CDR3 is CASSLSGMSGTEAFF. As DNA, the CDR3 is TGTGCCAGCAGCTTATCAGGGATGTCCGGCACTGAAGCTTTCTTT.

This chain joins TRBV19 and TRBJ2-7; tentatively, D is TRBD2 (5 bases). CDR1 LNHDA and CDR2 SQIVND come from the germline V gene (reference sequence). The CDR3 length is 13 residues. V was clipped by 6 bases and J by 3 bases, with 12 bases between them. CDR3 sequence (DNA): TGTGCCAGTAGCCGGACTCTACACTACGAGCAGTACTTC. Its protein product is CASSRTLHYEQYF.

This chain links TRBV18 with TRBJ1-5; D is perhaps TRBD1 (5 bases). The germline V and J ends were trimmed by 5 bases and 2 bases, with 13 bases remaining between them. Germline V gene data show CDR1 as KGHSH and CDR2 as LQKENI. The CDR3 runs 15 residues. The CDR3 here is CASSREGDRNQPQHF. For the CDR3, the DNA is TGTGCCAGCTCAAGGGAAGGGGATCGCAATCAGCCCCAGCATTTT.

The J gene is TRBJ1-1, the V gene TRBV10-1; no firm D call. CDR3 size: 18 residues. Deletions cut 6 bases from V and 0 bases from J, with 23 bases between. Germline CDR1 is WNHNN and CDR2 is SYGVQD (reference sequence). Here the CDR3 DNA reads TGCGCCAGCAGAAGGACGGCCTCGGGATGGGTCGTGAACACTGAAGCTTTCTTT. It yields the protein CASRRTASGWVVNTEAFF.

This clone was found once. The CDR3 coding sequence is TGTGCCAGCAGTCTAGGGGCCGGGACTAATGAAAAACTGTTTTTT. Protein product: CASSLGAGTNEKLFF. The chain couples TRBV6-5 to TRBJ1-4; D might be TRBD1 (5 bases). The CDR3 spans 15 residues. Germline V gene sequence: CDR1 MNHEY, CDR2 SVGAGI. Trimming stripped 5 bases from V and 2 bases from J, with 12 bases between.